This T cell receptor (beta chain) originates from a study of blood T cell repertoires in COVID-19. Whole-study context: Sites across the United States, Italy and Spain contributed samples from acute and convalescent COVID-19. PBMCs, B-cell-depleted T cells, or T cells were the source of the cDNA or gDNA that made up the material.

The germline V and J ends were trimmed by 6 bases and 1 base, with 15 bases remaining between them. The length of the CDR3 is 14 residues. Germline V gene lookup returns CDR1 SQVTM and CDR2 ANQGSEA. In the original processing: It was from reference gene primer amplification that nucleated cell counts were estimated. TCRdb keeps only in-frame clones here, not all; method: immunoSEQ multiplex PCR. V and J calls plus clone size are reproduced from that table; the DNA served to infer D and trimming. Here the sample spans roughly 100,000 clones, roughly 86% being singletons. This TCR was recovered from a man aged 45-60 years with active or convalescent COVID-19. The specimen was peripheral blood. This chain uses TRBV29-1 with TRBJ1-1; possibly TRBD1 for D (6 bases). The chain's CDR3 is CSVQWGQGNTEAFF. The CDR3 DNA is TGCAGCGTCCAATGGGGGCAGGGGAACACTGAAGCTTTCTTT. Variable domain in full (rest from reference TRBV29-1 and TRBJ1-1): SAVISQKPSRDICQRGTSLTIQCQVDSQVTMMFWYRQQPGQSLTLIATANQGSEATYESGFVIDKFPISRPNLTFSTLTVSNMSPEDSSIYLCSVQWGQGNTEAFFGQGTRLTVV.